The 2 T cell receptor beta chains given below trace back to one sample, sequenced in a study of T cell responses to AZD1222 COVID-19 vaccine. Assay: immunoSEQ multiplex PCR; the TCRdb copy retains only in-frame clones and omits some. This table has 100,000 to 150,000 clones, roughly 92% appearing once. Sequencing was performed on peripheral blood, taken 28 days after the second AZD1222 dose. These receptors all stem from an adult who received the AZD1222 COVID-19 vaccine.

The chain combines TRBV7-2 with TRBJ1-2, with a possible D match to TRBD1 (5 bases). V was trimmed by 1 base and J by 4 bases, leaving 7 bases between them. The CDR3 length is 13 residues. The germline V gene encodes CDR1 SGHTA and CDR2 FQGNSA. In nucleotides, the CDR3 is TGTGCCAGCAGCTTAGAAACAGGCTATGGCTACACCTTC. As protein: CASSLETGYGYTF.

V gene TRBV19 combines with J gene TRBJ1-1, with D possibly matching TRBD1 (6 bases). V lost 0 bases to trimming and J lost 5 bases, with 16 bases between them. Germline V gene sequence: CDR1 LNHDA, CDR2 SQIVND (reference sequence). The length of the CDR3 is 16 residues. The CDR3 nucleotides read TGTGCCAGTAGTATAGATTTGGCCAGGGGAAATACTGAAGCTTTCTTT. Translation: CASSIDLARGNTEAFF.